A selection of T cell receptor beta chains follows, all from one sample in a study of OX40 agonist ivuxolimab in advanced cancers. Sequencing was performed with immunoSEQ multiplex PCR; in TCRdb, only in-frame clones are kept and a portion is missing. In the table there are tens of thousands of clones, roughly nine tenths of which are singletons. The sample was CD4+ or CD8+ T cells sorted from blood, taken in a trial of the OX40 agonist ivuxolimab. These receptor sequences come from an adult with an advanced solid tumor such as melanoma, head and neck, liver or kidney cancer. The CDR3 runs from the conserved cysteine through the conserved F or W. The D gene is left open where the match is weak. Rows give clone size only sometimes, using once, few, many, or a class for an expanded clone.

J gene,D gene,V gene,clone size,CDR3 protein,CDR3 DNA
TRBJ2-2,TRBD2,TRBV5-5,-,CASSLGALAGANTGELFF,TGTGCCAGCAGCTTGGGGGCCCTAGCGGGAGCGAACACCGGGGAGCTGTTTTTT
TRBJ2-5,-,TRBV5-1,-,CASRLVETQYF,TGCGCCAGCAGGCTTGTCGAGACCCAGTACTTC
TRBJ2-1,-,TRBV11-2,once,CASSSLLPLDSSYNEQFF,TGTGCCAGCAGCTCCCTCCTCCCCCTAGATTCCTCCTACAATGAGCAGTTCTTC
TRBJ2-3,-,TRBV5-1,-,CASSLGGATDTQYF,TGCGCCAGCAGCTTGGGCGGGGCCACAGATACGCAGTATTTT
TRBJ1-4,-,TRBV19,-,CASNDPSATNEKLFF,TGTGCCAGTAACGATCCCTCCGCAACTAATGAAAAACTGTTTTTT
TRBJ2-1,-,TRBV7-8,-,CASSIQGPSAYNEQFF,TGTGCCAGCAGCATTCAGGGTCCCTCAGCCTACAATGAGCAGTTCTTC
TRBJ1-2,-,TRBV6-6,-,CASSPNLSTGYTF,TGTGCCAGCAGTCCAAACCTCTCTACCGGCTACACCTTC
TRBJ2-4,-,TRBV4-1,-,CASSQDRSRLAKNIQYF,TGCGCCAGCAGCCAAGATCGGAGTCGGCTAGCCAAAAACATTCAGTACTTC
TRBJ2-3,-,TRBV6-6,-,CASRKIRETSTDTQYF,TGTGCCAGCAGGAAGATCCGGGAAACTAGCACAGATACGCAGTATTTT
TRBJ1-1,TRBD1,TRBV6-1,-,CASEGQMNTEAFF,TGTGCCAGCGAGGGACAGATGAACACTGAAGCTTTCTTT
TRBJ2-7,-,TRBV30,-,CAGSGEQYF,TGTGCCGGATCGGGCGAGCAGTACTTC
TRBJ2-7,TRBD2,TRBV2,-,CASPGLAESYEQYF,TGTGCCAGCCCGGGACTAGCGGAATCCTACGAGCAGTACTTC
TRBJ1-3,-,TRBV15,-,CATRVSSGNTIYF,TGTGCCACCAGGGTCAGCTCTGGAAACACCATATATTTT
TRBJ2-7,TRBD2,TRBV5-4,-,CASSFRAGATYEQYF,TGTGCCAGCAGCTTCAGAGCGGGGGCGACCTACGAGCAGTACTTC
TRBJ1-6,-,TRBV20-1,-,CSARGGSPLHF,TGCAGTGCTAGAGGGGGCTCACCCCTCCACTTT
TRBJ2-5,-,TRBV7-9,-,CASSLFSDWETQYF,TGTGCCAGCAGCTTGTTCTCGGATTGGGAGACCCAGTACTTC
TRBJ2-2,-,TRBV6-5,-,CASSYSRGGVRELFF,TGTGCCAGCAGTTACTCGAGGGGCGGGGTCCGGGAGCTGTTTTTT
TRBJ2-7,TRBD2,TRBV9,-,CASSVGASGAREQYF,TGTGCCAGCAGCGTAGGGGCTAGCGGCGCGCGGGAGCAGTACTTC
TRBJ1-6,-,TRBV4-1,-,CASSQYTGLNSPLHF,TGCGCCAGCAGCCAATATACAGGGTTAAATTCACCCCTCCACTTT
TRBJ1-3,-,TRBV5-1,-,CASAAGGSGNTIYF,TGCGCCAGCGCAGCGGGAGGGTCTGGAAACACCATATATTTT
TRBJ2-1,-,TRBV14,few,CASSQHLRASYNEQFF,TGTGCCAGCAGCCAACACCTGCGAGCATCCTACAATGAGCAGTTCTTC
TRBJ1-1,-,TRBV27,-,CASSLQGVFTEAFF,TGTGCCAGCAGTTTACAGGGAGTTTTCACTGAAGCTTTCTTT
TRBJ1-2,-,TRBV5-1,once,CASSLLSGLTNYGYTF,TGCGCCAGCAGCTTGCTTTCAGGGCTTACTAACTATGGCTACACCTTC
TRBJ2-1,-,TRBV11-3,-,CASSLGQYNEQFF,TGTGCCAGCAGCTTAGGGCAGTACAATGAGCAGTTCTTC
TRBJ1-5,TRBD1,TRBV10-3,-,CAISPDYGTGLAQHF,TGTGCCATCAGTCCAGATTACGGGACAGGGTTGGCCCAGCATTTT
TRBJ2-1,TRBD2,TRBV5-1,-,CASSYTSGRGDPQFF,TGCGCCAGCAGCTATACTAGCGGGAGGGGTGACCCCCAGTTCTTC
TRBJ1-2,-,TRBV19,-,CASSGYSRPDGYTF,TGTGCCAGTAGTGGGTATTCCCGCCCCGATGGCTACACCTTC
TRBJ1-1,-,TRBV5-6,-,CASSFLEARTEAFF,TGTGCCAGCAGCTTCTTAGAGGCGCGCACTGAAGCTTTCTTT
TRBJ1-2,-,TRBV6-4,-,CASSQEWGDYGYTF,TGTGCCAGCAGCCAGGAGTGGGGGGACTATGGCTACACCTTC
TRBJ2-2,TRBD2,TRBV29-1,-,CSASSGRLAGELFF,TGCAGCGCCTCTAGCGGGAGATTGGCCGGGGAGCTGTTTTTT
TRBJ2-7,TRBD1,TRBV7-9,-,CASSFRTGANEQYF,TGTGCCAGCAGCTTCCGGACAGGGGCGAACGAGCAGTACTTC
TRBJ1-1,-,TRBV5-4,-,CASSYVMNTEAFF,TGTGCCAGCAGCTATGTAATGAACACTGAAGCTTTCTTT
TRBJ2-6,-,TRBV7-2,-,CASSFVSGANVLTF,TGTGCCAGCAGCTTTGTCTCTGGGGCCAACGTCCTGACTTTC
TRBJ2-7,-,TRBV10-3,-,CAIKGGDRYEQYF,TGTGCCATCAAAGGGGGTGATAGGTACGAGCAGTACTTC
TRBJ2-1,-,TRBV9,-,CASSVAGASYNEQFF,TGTGCCAGCAGCGTAGCAGGGGCTTCATACAATGAGCAGTTCTTC
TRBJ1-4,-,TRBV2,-,CASSSLLDSQLFF,TGTGCCAGCAGTTCACTCCTTGACTCGCAACTGTTTTTT
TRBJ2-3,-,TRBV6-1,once,CASSEAQQSTQYF,TGTGCCAGCAGTGAAGCCCAACAGAGTACGCAGTATTTT
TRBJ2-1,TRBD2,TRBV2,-,CASRGPDFGLAGVLNEQFF,TGTGCCAGCAGGGGGCCCGACTTCGGGCTAGCGGGAGTATTGAATGAGCAGTTCTTC
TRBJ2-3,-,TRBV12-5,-,CASYSRPSTDTQYF,TGTGCTAGCTACAGCCGACCTAGCACAGATACGCAGTATTTT
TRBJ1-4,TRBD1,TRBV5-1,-,CASSLDRGGTNEKLFF,TGCGCCAGCAGCTTGGACAGGGGGGGCACTAATGAAAAACTGTTTTTT
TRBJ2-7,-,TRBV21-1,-,CASSKKGRDTLHSYEQYF,TGTGCCAGCAGCAAAAAGGGACGGGACACCCTACACTCCTACGAGCAGTACTTC
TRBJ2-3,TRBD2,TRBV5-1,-,CASSLAAGGSADTQYF,TGCGCCAGCAGCTTGGCCGCGGGGGGCAGCGCAGATACGCAGTATTTT
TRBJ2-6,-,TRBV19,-,CASSSHGGANVLTF,TGTGCCAGTAGTTCCCACGGTGGGGCCAACGTCCTGACTTTC
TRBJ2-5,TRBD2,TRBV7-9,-,CASSRWTSGGAIGETQYF,TGTGCCAGCAGCCGTTGGACTAGCGGGGGGGCGATTGGTGAGACCCAGTACTTC